This T cell receptor beta chain was sequenced in a study of response to subunit inactivated influenza vaccine. General study points: A suggestion made by the authors is that each seasonal influenza vaccination recruits few new T cells.

One entry per CDR3 protein results from TCRdb running MiXCR on the RT-PCR reads. This table has 500,000 to 550,000 distinct CDR3 sequences, less than 8% appearing once. This clonotype was recorded at least ten times. No antigen is known for it. The CDR3 covers 13 residues. Unmatched junction bases numbered 4, after V lost 9 bases and J lost 3 bases. Sequenced material: PBMCs from blood, taken 23 to 25 months after vaccination. This clonotype was obtained from a man aged 45 to 75 who received an inactivated influenza vaccine. This chain joins TRBV12-3 or TRBV12-4 and TRBJ1-4; 7 bases line up with TRBD1. This chain's CDR3 is CAREGASNEKLFF. As DNA, the CDR3 is TGTGCCAGAGAGGGGGCGTCTAATGAAAAACTGTTTTTT.